Below are 32 T cell receptor beta chains sequenced from a single sample in a study of T cells in Graves' hyperthyroidism and ophthalmopathy. Researchers took RNA transcripts and amplified the TCR beta CDR3 regions from them. A set of HTBI primers served as the primers for a first-round RT-PCR of the TCR CDR3. TCRdb processed the multiplex PCR reads anew with MiXCR; each CDR3 protein has one entry. Among about 300,000 distinct CDR3 sequences listed, roughly 19% were seen once. Specimen: blood. These receptor sequences come from a man aged 45-60 years with Graves' ophthalmopathy.

This clonotype was observed at least ten times. J is TRBJ1-2 and V is TRBV28; the match to TRBD1 covers 8 bases. Germline CDR1 is MDHEN and CDR2 is SYDVKM. CDR3 length equals 14 residues. V trimming: 5 bases; J trimming: 3 bases; junction bases outside the gene matches: 5. The DNA of the CDR3 is TGTGCCAGCAGTCCGGACAGGGAAGACTATGGCTACACCTTC. Amino acids: CASSPDREDYGYTF.

This clonotype was observed many times. J is TRBJ2-1 and V is TRBV30, with TRBD2 matching 7 bases. Per the germline V gene, CDR1 is GTSNPN and CDR2 is SVGIG (reference sequence). CDR3 length: 15 residues. V shed 0 bases and J 4 bases; nucleotides not matched to a gene: 6. The DNA for the CDR3 is TGTGCCTGGAGTGTGGGGCTAGCGGATTACAATGAGCAGTTCTTC. Residues: CAWSVGLADYNEQFF.

Many counts were recorded for this clonotype. The chain joins TRBV12-3 or TRBV12-4 to TRBJ1-2; the D gene is possibly TRBD1 (5 bases). The CDR3 runs 13 residues. With 4 bases removed from V and 3 bases from J, the gap between germline ends came to 9 bases. The CDR3 is CASSSRQYYGYTF. CDR3 DNA sequence: TGTGCCAGCAGTTCAAGACAGTACTATGGCTACACCTTC.

On this clonotype itself: The junction departs from the called germline gene at one end, perhaps through a read error. The chain links TRBV7-2 to TRBJ2-2, with D perhaps given as TRBD1 or TRBD2 (5 bases each). Per the germline V gene, CDR1 is SGHTA and CDR2 is FQGNSA. This CDR3 is built from 16 residues. The CDR3 bases are TGTGTCAGCAGCTTTAGGGACCTGGCCGTAGCCGGGGAGCTGTTTTTT. Its protein product is CVSSFRDLAVAGELFF. The full variable domain, rest sourced from reference TRBV7-2 and TRBJ2-2, is GAGVSQSPSNKVTEKGKDVELRCDPISGHTALYWYRQSLGQGLEFLIYFQGNSAPDKSGLPSDRFSAERTGGSVSTLTIQRTQQEDSAVYLCVSSFRDLAVAGELFFGEGSRLTVL.

V and J are TRBV20-1 and TRBJ1-5, with 11 bases aligning to TRBD1. Unmatched junction bases numbered 4, after V lost 1 base and J lost 8 bases. From germline, CDR1 is DFQATT and CDR2 SNEGSKA (reference sequence). This CDR3 comprises 14 residues. CDR3 coding DNA: TGCAGTGCTAGAGGGACAGGGGGCACGGAGCCCCAGCATTTT. Amino acid sequence: CSARGTGGTEPQHF.

The rearrangement joins TRBV7-2 to TRBJ2-3; 8 nucleotides align to TRBD2. Germline values: CDR1 SGHTA, CDR2 FQGNSA. After removal of 7 bases from V and 0 bases from J, the junction contained 12 bases not matched to a gene. The CDR3 is made up of 17 amino acids. The CDR3 nucleotides are TGTGCCAGCAAGCCCAGCGGGGGTTACTCTAGCACAGATACGCAGTATTTT. This encodes CASKPSGGYSSTDTQYF.

V usage is TRBV20-1 and J usage is TRBJ2-5; 12 bases align to TRBD2. Looked up from germline, CDR1 is DFQATT and CDR2 is SNEGSKA (reference sequence). The CDR3 runs to 16 residues. CDR3 nucleotide sequence: TGCAGCTTACTAGGGACTAGCGGGTCATACCAAGAGACCCAGTACTTC. Amino acids: CSLLGTSGSYQETQYF.

A few counts support this clonotype. This rearrangement joins TRBV20-1 to TRBJ2-7, with 12 bases fitting TRBD2. Trimming took 3 bases from V and 0 from J; bases not matched to a gene: 6. CDR1 is DFQATT and CDR2 is SNEGSKA in the germline V gene (reference sequence). The CDR3 totals 16 residues. DNA of the CDR3: TGCAGTGCTAGCCTTGGACTAGCGGGACACTCCTACGAGCAGTACTTC. It yields the protein CSASLGLAGHSYEQYF.

Ten or more counts support this clonotype. The J gene is TRBJ2-5, the V gene TRBV3-1; maybe TRBD1 (5 bases). Trimming stripped 3 bases from V and 4 bases from J, with 15 bases between. The CDR3 runs 15 residues. Germline-derived CDR1 and CDR2 are LGHDT and YNNKEL (reference sequence). The chain's CDR3 is CASSQKVGVGETQYF. CDR3 in DNA: TGTGCCAGCAGCCAGAAGGTAGGGGTTGGAGAGACCCAGTACTTC.

V and J are TRBV20-1 and TRBJ2-1; 8 nucleotides align to TRBD2. This CDR3 has 16 amino acids. V was clipped by 3 bases and J by 1 base; unmatched bases: 8. Per the germline V gene, CDR1 is DFQATT and CDR2 is SNEGSKA (reference sequence). The CDR3 DNA is TGCAGTGCTAGCTCACCGAGCGGGAGATCCTACAATGAGCAGTTCTTC. This codes for CSASSPSGRSYNEQFF.

The chain links TRBV6-1 to TRBJ1-2; unclear D gene. Germline V CDR1 and CDR2: MNHNS, SASEGT. Trimming removed 7 bases at V and 5 bases at J, with 14 bases between. There are 13 residues in the CDR3. The CDR3, as DNA: TGTGCCAGCACCCCCCCCCAGTCTTATGGCTACACCTTC. It codes for CASTPPQSYGYTF.

At least ten counts were recorded for this clonotype. The V and J genes are TRBV30 and TRBJ2-7, with D possibly TRBD1 on 5 matching bases. Germline V gene data show CDR1 as GTSNPN and CDR2 as SVGIG (reference sequence). The CDR3 contains 12 residues. The germline V and J ends were trimmed by 8 bases and 6 bases, with 17 bases remaining between them. Here the CDR3 reads CATRPRDREQYF. CDR3 nucleotide sequence: TGTGCCACACGCCCCAGGGATCGCGAGCAGTACTTC. The full variable domain, with the rest looked up from reference TRBV30 and TRBJ2-7, is SQTIHQWPATLVQPVGSPLSLECTVEGTSNPNLYWYRQAAGRGLQLLFYSVGIGQISSEVPQNLSASRPQDRQFILSSKKLLLSDSGFYLCATRPRDREQYFGPGTRLTVT.

Many counts were recorded for this clonotype. The chain carries TRBV12-5 and TRBJ2-1, with TRBD2 as a possible D gene (6 bases). The V gene lost 3 bases and the J gene lost 9 bases, with 12 bases spanning the gap. CDR3 length: 13 residues. Germline CDR1 LGHNT, CDR2 FRNRAP. As DNA, the CDR3 is TGTGCTAGTGGTTTTTATACGGGAGTTGAGCAGTTCTTC. Amino acid sequence: CASGFYTGVEQFF.

This chain links TRBV6-5 with TRBJ1-6; D is unresolved. Germline-derived CDR1 and CDR2 are MNHEY and SVGAGI. Trimming took 5 bases from V and 9 from J, leaving 14 bases between them. The CDR3 runs 14 residues. CDR3 amino acids: CASSHGSEGSPLHF. In nucleotides, the CDR3 is TGTGCCAGCAGTCACGGCAGTGAAGGTTCACCCCTCCACTTT.

The genes are TRBV9 and TRBJ1-6; D remains unclear. The V end lost 0 bases, the J end lost 6 bases, and 10 bases lay between the germline ends. The germline gives CDR1 SGDLS, CDR2 YYNGEE. The CDR3 has 15 residues. The CDR3: CASSVAAAANSPLHF. The CDR3 nucleotides read TGTGCCAGCAGCGTAGCGGCAGCCGCTAATTCACCCCTCCACTTT.

A few counts support this clonotype. The rearrangement links TRBV10-3 to TRBJ2-1, with 8 bases that match TRBD1. This CDR3 region has 15 residues. Germline-derived CDR1 and CDR2 are ENHRY and SYGVKD. Trimming removed 5 bases from V and 6 bases from J; junction bases left unmatched: 9. DNA of the CDR3: TGTGCCATCAGTCCTTTGACAGGGGTAGTCAATGAGCAGTTCTTC. Amino acid sequence: CAISPLTGVVNEQFF.

This clonotype was counted between two and nine times. The chain employs TRBV20-1 and TRBJ2-3; perhaps TRBD2 as D (6 bases). From germline, CDR1 is DFQATT and CDR2 SNEGSKA (reference sequence). Trimming cost V 3 bases and J 2 bases, with 9 bases left between them. CDR3 length equals 13 residues. The CDR3 protein is CSASWEATDTQYF. In DNA form, the CDR3 reads TGCAGTGCTAGCTGGGAGGCCACAGATACGCAGTATTTT.

This clonotype was found many times. The chain has TRBV3-1 and TRBJ1-2; 7 nucleotides match TRBD1. CDR3 length: 16 residues. V shed 5 bases and J 4 bases; nucleotides not matched to a gene: 13. The germline V gene has CDR1 LGHDT and CDR2 YNNKEL (reference sequence). This CDR3 reads CASSNRQGTAAYGYTF. CDR3 sequence (DNA): TGTGCCAGCAGCAACCGACAGGGAACCGCTGCCTATGGCTACACCTTC.

This clonotype was observed a handful of times. The rearrangement uses TRBV5-1 and TRBJ1-4; no clear D. The length of the CDR3 is 15 residues. The germline gives CDR1 SGHRS, CDR2 YFSETQ. Trimming removed 0 bases from V and 10 bases from J, with 16 bases in between. The CDR3 DNA follows: TGCGCCAGCAGCTTGGATCCGCAGCTACCGAGAAAACTGTTTTTT. Translated: CASSLDPQLPRKLFF.

This clonotype was observed a few times. This chain connects TRBV20-1 to TRBJ1-4, with a possible D match to TRBD1 (5 bases). CDR1 is DFQATT and CDR2 is SNEGSKA in the germline V gene (reference sequence). With 6 bases removed from V and 3 bases from J, the gap between germline ends came to 14 bases. This CDR3 comprises 14 residues. The CDR3: CSARPGTANEKLFF. The DNA for the CDR3 is TGCAGTGCCCGACCCGGGACGGCTAATGAAAAACTGTTTTTT.

This clonotype was observed a single time. The chain uses TRBV27 and TRBJ2-4, with TRBD1 identical over 7 bases. The V gene's germline CDR1 is MNHEY and CDR2 SMNVEV (reference sequence). The CDR3 consists of 16 residues. The trim removed 5 bases at V and 0 bases at J, leaving 7 bases unmatched. DNA of the CDR3: TGTGCCAGCAGTACGGTGGGACAGCTAGCCAAAAACATTCAGTACTTC. It translates to CASSTVGQLAKNIQYF.

Many counts were recorded for this clonotype. The genes are TRBV6-1 and TRBJ2-5; possibly TRBD1 or TRBD2 for D (5 bases each). In germline, CDR1 is MNHNS, CDR2 SASEGT. V gave up 8 bases and J gave up 5 bases, with 15 bases separating them. The CDR3 is made up of 13 amino acids. The CDR3 region has the DNA TGTGCCAGCGGGTTGAGGGGCGAGGAGACCCAGTACTTC. Residues: CASGLRGEETQYF.

This clonotype was seen repeatedly, ten times or more. The J gene is TRBJ2-7, the V gene TRBV3-1, with TRBD2 matching 10 bases. V shed 3 bases, J shed 7 bases, and the junction held 9 bases outside the gene matches. The CDR3 length is 15 residues. Per germline, CDR1 LGHDT and CDR2 YNNKEL (reference sequence). The CDR3 region is CASSQTSGSGEEQYF. DNA of the CDR3: TGTGCCAGCAGCCAGACTAGCGGGTCAGGCGAGGAGCAGTACTTC.

This clonotype was seen only a few times. This chain connects TRBV9 to TRBJ1-3; D perhaps matches TRBD1 (5 bases). CDR1 is SGDLS and CDR2 is YYNGEE in the germline V gene. V lost 3 bases, J lost 0 bases, and 10 bases lay in between. This CDR3 spans 15 amino acids. CDR3 loop: CASSEGLSSGNTIYF. The CDR3 nucleotides read TGTGCCAGCAGCGAGGGACTGAGCTCTGGAAACACCATATATTTT.

As concerns this clonotype: This may be a read error: a much more frequent sequence differs by one nucleotide. The chain combines TRBV11-2 with TRBJ1-1; D may be TRBD1 (5 bases). From germline, CDR1 is SGHAT and CDR2 FQNNGV. Between the trimmed V and J ends, which lost 4 bases and 6 bases, there was a span of 18 bases. The CDR3 is 15 amino acids. In DNA form, the CDR3 reads TGTGCCAGCAGCTCCACCGGGCAGGGTTACGCTGAAGCTTTCTTT. Residues: CASSSTGQGYAEAFF.

This clonotype was recorded a few times. The chain has TRBV19 and TRBJ2-1; 10 nucleotides align to TRBD2. CDR3 length equals 14 residues. V dropped 9 bases and J dropped 7; count of bases not matched to a gene: 9. Germline V gene data show CDR1 as LNHDA and CDR2 as SQIVND (reference sequence). Written as DNA, the CDR3 is TGTGCCAGCACTCTAGCGGGAGCTAGTAATGAGCAGTTCTTC. It encodes CASTLAGASNEQFF.

At least ten counts were recorded for this clonotype. The chain combines TRBV30 with TRBJ2-7; TRBD2 agrees at 8 bases. Germline assignment: CDR1 GTSNPN and CDR2 SVGIG (reference sequence). The CDR3 is made up of 14 amino acids. The V gene end was trimmed by 1 base and the J gene end by 5 bases; junction bases not matched to a gene: 7. The DNA of the CDR3 is TGTGCCTGGAGTGGACTAGCGCAGTTTGACGAGCAGTACTTC. It translates to CAWSGLAQFDEQYF.

The V gene is TRBV5-4, the J gene TRBJ2-3; no firm D call. The CDR3 consists of 14 residues. CDR1 is SGHNT, CDR2 YYREEE, per germline (reference sequence). V gave up 0 bases and J gave up 4 bases, with 9 bases separating them. The CDR3 DNA follows: TGTGCCAGCAGCTTGGAAGGCGCCCCAGATACGCAGTATTTT. It encodes CASSLEGAPDTQYF.

The sample holds many counts of this clonotype. The chain recombines TRBV5-1 with TRBJ2-7; TRBD2 matches 8 bases. The CDR3 contains 16 residues. Germline lookup yields CDR1 SGHRS and CDR2 YFSETQ. V lost 4 bases and J lost 6; bases outside the gene matches: 15. The CDR3 DNA reads as TGCGCCAGCAGCCGGGGAACTAGCGGCTACGAGGCCGAGCAGTACTTC. Protein sequence: CASSRGTSGYEAEQYF.

CDR3 DNA sequence: TGTGCCAGCAGCCAAGCGGGAGGGCCCAGCGAGCAGTACTTC. It codes for CASSQAGGPSEQYF. J is TRBJ2-7 and V is TRBV3-1; 8 nucleotides agree with TRBD2. The V gene end was trimmed by 1 base and the J gene end by 6 bases; junction bases not matched to a gene: 5. Per germline, CDR1 LGHDT and CDR2 YNNKEL (reference sequence). The CDR3 is 14 amino acids.

At least ten counts were recorded for this clonotype. V gene TRBV28 combines with J gene TRBJ2-1, with D perhaps matching TRBD2 (5 bases). Trimming shortened V by 7 bases and J by 7 bases, and 23 bases separated the two germline ends. CDR1 and CDR2 from the germline V gene are MDHEN and SYDVKM. The CDR3 length is 16 residues. The CDR3 sequence: CASTPPRGAAHNEQFF. For the CDR3, the DNA is TGTGCCAGCACTCCTCCCCGGGGAGCGGCGCATAATGAGCAGTTCTTC.

This chain joins TRBV5-1 and TRBJ2-6, with D maybe TRBD1 (5 bases). The CDR3 sequence is 17 residues long. Germline CDR1 reads SGHRS; CDR2 reads YFSETQ. Deletions cut 3 bases from V and 0 bases from J, with 13 bases between. The CDR3 region has the DNA TGCGCCAGCAGCTCAGGACATCAGTCCTCTGGGGCCAACGTCCTGACTTTC. This translates into CASSSGHQSSGANVLTF.